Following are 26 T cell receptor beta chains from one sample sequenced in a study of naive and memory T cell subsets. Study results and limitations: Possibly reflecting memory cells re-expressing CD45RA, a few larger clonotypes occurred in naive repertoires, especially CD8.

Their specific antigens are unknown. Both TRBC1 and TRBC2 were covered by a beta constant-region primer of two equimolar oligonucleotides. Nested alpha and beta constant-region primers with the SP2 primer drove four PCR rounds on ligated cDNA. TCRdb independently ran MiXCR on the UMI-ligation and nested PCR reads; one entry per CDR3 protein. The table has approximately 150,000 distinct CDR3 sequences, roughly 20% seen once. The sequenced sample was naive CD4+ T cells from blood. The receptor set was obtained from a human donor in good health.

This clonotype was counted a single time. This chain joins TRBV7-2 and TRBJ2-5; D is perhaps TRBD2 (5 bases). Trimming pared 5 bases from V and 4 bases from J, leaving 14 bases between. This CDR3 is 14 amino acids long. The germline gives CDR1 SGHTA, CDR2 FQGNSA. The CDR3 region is CASSPFGERETQYF. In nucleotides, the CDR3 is TGTGCCAGCAGCCCGTTTGGGGAGAGAGAGACCCAGTACTTC.

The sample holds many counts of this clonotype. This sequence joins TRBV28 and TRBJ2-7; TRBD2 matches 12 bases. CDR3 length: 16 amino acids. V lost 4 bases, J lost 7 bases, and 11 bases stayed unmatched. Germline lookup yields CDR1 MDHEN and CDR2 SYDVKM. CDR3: CASSSPSGRGTGEQYF. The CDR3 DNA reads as TGTGCCAGCAGTTCGCCTAGCGGGAGGGGAACAGGGGAGCAGTACTTC.

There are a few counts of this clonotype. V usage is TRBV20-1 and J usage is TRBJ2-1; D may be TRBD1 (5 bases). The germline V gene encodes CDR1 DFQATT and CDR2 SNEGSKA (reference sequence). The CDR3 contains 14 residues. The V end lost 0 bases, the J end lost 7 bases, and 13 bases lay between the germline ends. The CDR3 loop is CSARDRAGWNEQFF. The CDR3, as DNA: TGCAGTGCTAGAGATCGGGCAGGGTGGAATGAGCAGTTCTTC.

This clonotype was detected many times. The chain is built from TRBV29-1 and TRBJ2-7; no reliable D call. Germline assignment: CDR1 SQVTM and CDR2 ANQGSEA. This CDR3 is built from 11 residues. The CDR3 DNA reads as TGCTCTTCGTTGTTAGGCTACGAGCAGTACTTC. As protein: CSSLLGYEQYF.

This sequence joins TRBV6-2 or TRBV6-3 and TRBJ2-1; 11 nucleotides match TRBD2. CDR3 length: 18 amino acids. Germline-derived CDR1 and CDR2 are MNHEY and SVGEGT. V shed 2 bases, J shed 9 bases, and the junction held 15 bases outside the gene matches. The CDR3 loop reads CASSYGLTGTSGPGEQFF. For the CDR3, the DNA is TGTGCCAGCAGTTACGGCCTGACCGGGACTAGCGGCCCCGGTGAGCAGTTCTTC.

The CDR3 DNA sequence: TGTGCCAGTACCCGACGAGGGGGGAGTGAAGCTTTCTTT. Translation gives CASTRRGGSEAFF. The chain couples TRBV19 to TRBJ1-1; D is perhaps TRBD1 (6 bases). Per the germline V gene, CDR1 is LNHDA and CDR2 is SQIVND (reference sequence). The ends were cut back, 7 bases at V and 7 bases at J, with 16 bases in the middle. CDR3 length: 13 residues.

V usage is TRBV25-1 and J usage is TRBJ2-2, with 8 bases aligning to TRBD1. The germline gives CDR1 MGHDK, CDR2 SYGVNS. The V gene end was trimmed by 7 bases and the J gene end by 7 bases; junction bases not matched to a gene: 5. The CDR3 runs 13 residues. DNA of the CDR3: TGTGCCAGCATGACAGGGGCCGTCGGGGAGCTGTTTTTT. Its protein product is CASMTGAVGELFF.

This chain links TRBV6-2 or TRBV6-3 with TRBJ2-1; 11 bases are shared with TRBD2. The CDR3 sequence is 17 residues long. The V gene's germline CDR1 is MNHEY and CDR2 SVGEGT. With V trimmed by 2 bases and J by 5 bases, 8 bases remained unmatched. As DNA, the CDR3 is TGTGCCAGCAGTTACGGGCCTCTAGCGGGAGGACACAATGAGCAGTTCTTC. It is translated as CASSYGPLAGGHNEQFF.

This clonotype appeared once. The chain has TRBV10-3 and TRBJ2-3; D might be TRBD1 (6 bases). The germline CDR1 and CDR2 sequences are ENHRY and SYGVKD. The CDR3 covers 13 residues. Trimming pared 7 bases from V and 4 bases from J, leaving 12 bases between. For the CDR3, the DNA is TGTGCCATCATTACAGGGTCCCCAGATACGCAGTATTTT. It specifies CAIITGSPDTQYF.

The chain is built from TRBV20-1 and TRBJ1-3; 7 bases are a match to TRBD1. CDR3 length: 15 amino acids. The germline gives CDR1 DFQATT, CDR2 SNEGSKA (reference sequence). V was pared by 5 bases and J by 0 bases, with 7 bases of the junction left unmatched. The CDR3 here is CSASDGQVSGNTIYF. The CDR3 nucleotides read TGCAGTGCTTCCGACGGACAGGTCTCTGGAAACACCATATATTTT.

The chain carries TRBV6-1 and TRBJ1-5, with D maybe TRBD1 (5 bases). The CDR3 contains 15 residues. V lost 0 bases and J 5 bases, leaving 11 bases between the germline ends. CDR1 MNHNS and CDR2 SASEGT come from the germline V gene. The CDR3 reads CASSEAFRVYQPQHF. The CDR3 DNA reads TGTGCCAGCAGTGAAGCGTTCAGGGTTTATCAGCCCCAGCATTTT.

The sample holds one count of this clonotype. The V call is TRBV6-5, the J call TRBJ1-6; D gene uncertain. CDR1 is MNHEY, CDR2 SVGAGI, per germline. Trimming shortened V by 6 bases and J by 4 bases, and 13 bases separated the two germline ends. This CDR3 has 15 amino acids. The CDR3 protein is CASRPGRTYNSPLHF. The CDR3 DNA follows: TGTGCCAGCAGGCCCGGACGGACGTATAATTCACCCCTCCACTTT.

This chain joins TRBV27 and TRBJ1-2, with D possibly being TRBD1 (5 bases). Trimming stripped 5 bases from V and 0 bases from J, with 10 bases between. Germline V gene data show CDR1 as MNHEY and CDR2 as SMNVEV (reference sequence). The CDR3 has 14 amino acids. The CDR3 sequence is CASSPGRANYGYTF. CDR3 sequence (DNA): TGTGCCAGCAGTCCAGGGAGGGCTAACTATGGCTACACCTTC.

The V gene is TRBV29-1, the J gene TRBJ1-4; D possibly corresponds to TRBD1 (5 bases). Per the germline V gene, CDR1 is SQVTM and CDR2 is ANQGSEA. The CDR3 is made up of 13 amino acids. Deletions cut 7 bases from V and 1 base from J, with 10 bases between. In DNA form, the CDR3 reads TGCAGCGCCGAGGGGCAAACTAATGAAAAACTGTTTTTT. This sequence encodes CSAEGQTNEKLFF.

The DNA for the CDR3 is TGTGCCAGCAGCTCGCAGCGGCGGGAGTTGACCTACGAGCAGTACTTC. Translating gives CASSSQRRELTYEQYF. This chain joins TRBV7-2 and TRBJ2-7; TRBD2 agrees at 7 bases. V shed 4 bases, J shed 2 bases, and the junction held 11 bases outside the gene matches. The germline V gene encodes CDR1 SGHTA and CDR2 FQGNSA. The CDR3 loop spans 16 amino acids.

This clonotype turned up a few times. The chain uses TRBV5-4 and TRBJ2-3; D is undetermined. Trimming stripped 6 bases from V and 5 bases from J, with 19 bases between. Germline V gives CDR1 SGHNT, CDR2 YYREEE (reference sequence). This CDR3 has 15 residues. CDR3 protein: CASTPDPLLGDTQYF. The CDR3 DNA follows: TGTGCCAGCACCCCGGACCCATTACTCGGAGATACGCAGTATTTT. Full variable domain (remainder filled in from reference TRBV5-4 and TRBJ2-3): ETGVTQSPTHLIKTRGQQVTLRCSSQSGHNTVSWYQQALGQGPQFIFQYYREEENGRGNFPPRFSGLQFPNYSSELNVNALELDDSALYLCASTPDPLLGDTQYFGPGTRLTVL.

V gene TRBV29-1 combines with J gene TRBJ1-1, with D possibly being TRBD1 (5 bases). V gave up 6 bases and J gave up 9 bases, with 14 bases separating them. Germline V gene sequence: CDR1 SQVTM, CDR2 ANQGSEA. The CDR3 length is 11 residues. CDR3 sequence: CSVTEGQQAFF. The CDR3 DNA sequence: TGCAGCGTAACAGAGGGGCAGCAAGCTTTCTTT.

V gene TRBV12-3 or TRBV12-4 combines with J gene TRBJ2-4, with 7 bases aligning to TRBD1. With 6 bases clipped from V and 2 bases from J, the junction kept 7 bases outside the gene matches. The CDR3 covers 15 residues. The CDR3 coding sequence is TGTGCCAGCAGGGAACAGGGGTTATCCAAAAACATTCAGTACTTC. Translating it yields CASREQGLSKNIQYF.

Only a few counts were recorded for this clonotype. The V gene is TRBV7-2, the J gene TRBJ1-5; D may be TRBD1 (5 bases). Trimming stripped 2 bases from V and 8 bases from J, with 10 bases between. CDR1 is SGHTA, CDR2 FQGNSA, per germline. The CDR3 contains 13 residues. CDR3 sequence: CASSLTRVEPQHF. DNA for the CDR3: TGTGCCAGCAGCTTAACCAGGGTTGAGCCCCAGCATTTT.

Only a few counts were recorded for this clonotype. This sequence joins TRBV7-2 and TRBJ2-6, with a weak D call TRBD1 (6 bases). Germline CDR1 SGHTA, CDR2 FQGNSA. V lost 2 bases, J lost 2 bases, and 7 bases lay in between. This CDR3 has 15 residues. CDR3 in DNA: TGTGCCAGCAGCTTAACAGGGACTGGGGCCAACGTCCTGACTTTC. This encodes CASSLTGTGANVLTF.

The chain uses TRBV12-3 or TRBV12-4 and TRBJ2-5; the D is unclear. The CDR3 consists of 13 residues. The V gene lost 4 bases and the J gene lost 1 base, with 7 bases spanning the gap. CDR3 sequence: CASSSGRQETQYF. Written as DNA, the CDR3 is TGTGCCAGCAGTTCAGGACGCCAAGAGACCCAGTACTTC.

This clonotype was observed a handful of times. CDR3 coding DNA: TGTGCCAGCAGTTTCTCCCGGACAGGCTACGAGCAGTACTTC. Its protein is CASSFSRTGYEQYF. The chain has TRBV28 and TRBJ2-7, with 7 nucleotides matching TRBD1. The V gene end was trimmed by 3 bases and the J gene end by 3 bases; junction bases not matched to a gene: 5. Germline-derived CDR1 and CDR2 are MDHEN and SYDVKM. The CDR3 loop spans 14 amino acids.

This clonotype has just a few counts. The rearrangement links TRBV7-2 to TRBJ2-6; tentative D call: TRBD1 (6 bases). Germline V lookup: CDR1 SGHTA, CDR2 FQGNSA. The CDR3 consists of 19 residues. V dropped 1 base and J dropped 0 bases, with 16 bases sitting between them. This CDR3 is CASSLEEQGNNSGANVLTF. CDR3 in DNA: TGTGCCAGCAGCTTAGAAGAACAGGGCAATAACTCTGGGGCCAACGTCCTGACTTTC.

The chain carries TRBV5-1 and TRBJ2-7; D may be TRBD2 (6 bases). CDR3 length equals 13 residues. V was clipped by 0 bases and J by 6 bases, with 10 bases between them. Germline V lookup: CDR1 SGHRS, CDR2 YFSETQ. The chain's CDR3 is CASSLVSTSEQYF. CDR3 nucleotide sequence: TGCGCCAGCAGCTTGGTTTCGACTAGCGAGCAGTACTTC.

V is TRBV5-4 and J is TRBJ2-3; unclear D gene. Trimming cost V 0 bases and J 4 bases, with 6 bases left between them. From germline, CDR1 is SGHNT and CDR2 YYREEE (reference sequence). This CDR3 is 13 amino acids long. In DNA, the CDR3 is TGTGCCAGCAGCTTGGACGCGCCAGATACGCAGTATTTT. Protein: CASSLDAPDTQYF.

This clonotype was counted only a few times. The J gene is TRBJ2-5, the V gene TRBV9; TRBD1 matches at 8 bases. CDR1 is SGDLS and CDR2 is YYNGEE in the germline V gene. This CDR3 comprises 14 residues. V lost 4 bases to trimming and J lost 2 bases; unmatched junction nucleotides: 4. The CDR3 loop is CASSSYRGQETQYF. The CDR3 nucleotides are TGTGCCAGCAGCTCCTACAGGGGGCAAGAGACCCAGTACTTC.